The rows below give T cell receptor beta chains drawn from one sample of a study of graft-versus-host responses after intestinal transplantation. Their antigen targets remain unknown. TCRdb's table, derived via immunoSEQ multiplex PCR, lists solely in-frame clones and lacks some. This sample has around 100,000 clones, with approximately 93% found just once. The sequencing here drew on unstimulated CD8+ T cells sorted from spleen or lymph node cells, taken before transplant. These receptors were taken from a human donor who was the organ donor for an intestinal transplant. The CDR3 runs from the conserved cysteine through the conserved F or W. Each record gives: J gene, D gene, clone size, V gene, CDR3 DNA, CDR3 protein. A D gene is named only where the DNA matches it firmly. A clone size is listed for some rows: how often the clone was seen (once, few, many), or a class if it is expanded.

TRBJ2-7 NA NA TRBV7-2 TGTGCCAGCAGCTTCGAGGGAGCCCGGGAGCAGTACTTC CASSFEGAREQYF
TRBJ1-2 TRBD1 NA TRBV29-1 TGCAGCGTAAAGGAGGGGACAGGGCGCACTAACTATGGCTACACCTTC CSVKEGTGRTNYGYTF
TRBJ1-2 NA NA TRBV30 TGTGCCTGGAGGCCGGACACTAACTATGGCTACACCTTC CAWRPDTNYGYTF
TRBJ2-3 NA NA TRBV10-3 TGTGCCATCAGTGTCCTAGCTTACCTCACAGATACGCAGTATTTT CAISVLAYLTDTQYF
TRBJ2-7 TRBD2 NA TRBV29-1 TGCAGCGCGTCGGGCGGCGGGAGGGGATCTTACGAGCAGTACTTC CSASGGGRGSYEQYF
TRBJ1-4 NA NA TRBV19 TGTGCCAGTAGTATTGTCGGAGGCGCTAATGAAAAACTGTTTTTT CASSIVGGANEKLFF
TRBJ1-1 TRBD1 NA TRBV29-1 TGCAGCGTGCTACAGGGGGCTAACACTGAAGCTTTCTTT CSVLQGANTEAFF
TRBJ2-1 TRBD2 medium-sized TRBV27 TGTGCCAGCAGTACCACTAGCGGGAGATTGGGTGAGCAGTTCTTC CASSTTSGRLGEQFF
TRBJ1-1 NA NA TRBV5-4 TGTGCCAGCACAGGACAGAACACTGAAGCCTTCTTT CASTGQNTEAFF
TRBJ1-1 NA once TRBV6-1 TGTGCCAGCACCCGGGGGGCCTCTACTGAAGCTTTCTTT CASTRGASTEAFF
TRBJ2-3 NA NA TRBV27 TGTGCCAGCATCCAAAGCAAGCTGAGCACAGATACGCAGTATTTT CASIQSKLSTDTQYF
TRBJ1-1 NA NA TRBV9 TGTGCCAGCAGCCCGCAACAGCCCGAAGCTTTCTTT CASSPQQPEAFF
TRBJ2-1 NA once TRBV5-1 TGCGCCAGCAGCTTGACAGGGCACAATGAGCAGTTCTTC CASSLTGHNEQFF
TRBJ2-6 NA NA TRBV21-1 TGTGCCAGCAGCCGGGACAGGCTTTTCTCTGGGGCCAACGTCCTGACTTTC CASSRDRLFSGANVLTF
TRBJ1-1 NA NA TRBV4-1 TGCGCCAGCAGCCATGGGGCCTCGAACACTGAAGCTTTCTTT CASSHGASNTEAFF
TRBJ2-7 TRBD1 NA TRBV6-1 TGTGCCAGCAGTGAAGGGACAGGGGGCGCCGAGCAGTACTTC CASSEGTGGAEQYF
TRBJ2-7 TRBD2 NA TRBV5-3 TGTGCCAGAAGCTTGGGGGGACTAGCGGGAGGTTATCCCTACGAGCAGTACTTC CARSLGGLAGGYPYEQYF
TRBJ2-1 TRBD2 NA TRBV9 TGTGCCAGCAGGCTCTTACTAGCGGGAGGGTACAATGAGCAGTTCTTC CASRLLLAGGYNEQFF
TRBJ2-2 NA NA TRBV4-1 TGCGCCAGCAGCCAAGATCCGGCAGGGGAGCTGTTTTTT CASSQDPAGELFF
TRBJ1-1 NA once TRBV19 TGTGCCAGTAGTATTCGGGCCGGCACTGAAGCTTTCTTT CASSIRAGTEAFF
TRBJ1-1 NA NA TRBV18 TGTGCCAGCTCACCCCTGCCTTTTTTTGAGGGGACTGAAGCTTTCTTT CASSPLPFFEGTEAFF
TRBJ2-2 NA NA TRBV4-1 TGCGCCAGCAGCCAAGAGTGGGGCCTGCGCAGGCTGTTTTTT CASSQEWGLRRLFF
TRBJ1-2 TRBD1 NA TRBV27 TGTGCCAGCAGTTTATCGGGACAGGGGGAAGTCGGGGGCTACACCTTC CASSLSGQGEVGGYTF
TRBJ2-7 TRBD1 NA TRBV6-5 TGTGCCAGCAGGTACAGGGGACACTACGAGCAGTACTTC CASRYRGHYEQYF
TRBJ2-6 NA NA TRBV19 TGTGCCAGTAGTATAGACCTATTATATTCTGGGGCCAACGTCCTGACTTTC CASSIDLLYSGANVLTF
TRBJ2-1 NA NA TRBV6-5 TGTGCCAGCAGCCCTCAGGGGGGCCTCTACAATGAGCAGTTCTTC CASSPQGGLYNEQFF
TRBJ1-2 NA NA TRBV29-1 TGCAGCGTTGAAGATGGGGAGACAAACTATGGCTACACCTTC CSVEDGETNYGYTF